Below are 12 T cell receptor beta chains sequenced from a single sample in a study of response to subunit inactivated influenza vaccine. TCRdb recomputed calls from the RT-PCR reads with MiXCR, one row per CDR3 protein. This table holds about 570,000 distinct CDR3 sequences, approximately 11% found once. This same sample was also part of a study on T cells expressing NK-cell markers. That source adds: As the method of synthesis, 5'RACE template switching with UMIs yielded TCR beta cDNA.

The material sequenced was PBMCs from blood, taken on the day of vaccination. Receptors were obtained from a man aged 45-60 years who received an inactivated influenza vaccine.

The chain carries TRBV20-1 and TRBJ2-1; possible D gene TRBD2, 5 bases. This CDR3 has 13 amino acids. V dropped 3 bases and J dropped 1 base, with 7 bases sitting between them. Per the germline V gene, CDR1 is DFQATT and CDR2 is SNEGSKA (reference sequence). DNA of the CDR3: TGCAGTGCTAGCGGGGTATCCTACAATGAGCAGTTCTTC. Protein sequence: CSASGVSYNEQFF.

The J gene is TRBJ2-3, the V gene TRBV5-4; TRBD2 matches at 14 bases. The CDR3 spans 16 residues. Per the germline V gene, CDR1 is SGHNT and CDR2 is YYREEE (reference sequence). The ends lost 4 bases at V and 7 bases at J; junction bases unmatched: 8. CDR3 DNA sequence: TGTGCCAGCAGCCCGACTAGCGGGAGGGCCTTGAATACGCAGTATTTT. It specifies CASSPTSGRALNTQYF.

This clonotype was observed a few times. CDR3 loop: CASSPAGSMETQYF. The CDR3 region has the DNA TGTGCCAGCAGTCCGGCAGGGAGCATGGAGACCCAGTACTTC. The rearrangement joins TRBV28 to TRBJ2-5, with D possibly being TRBD1 or TRBD2 (5 bases each). Germline CDR1 reads MDHEN; CDR2 reads SYDVKM. The V and J ends lost 5 bases and 5 bases respectively, with 15 bases between them. This CDR3 spans 14 amino acids.

The chain couples TRBV2 to TRBJ2-2; weak D call: TRBD2 (5 bases). The germline CDR1 and CDR2 sequences are SNHLY and FYNNEI. V was trimmed by 6 bases and J by 0 bases, leaving 11 bases between them. CDR3 length equals 15 residues. The DNA for the CDR3 is TGTGCCAGCAGGTGGGAGTCACCGAACACCGGGGAGCTGTTTTTT. Its protein product is CASRWESPNTGELFF.

This clonotype was counted only a few times. The rearrangement uses TRBV5-6 and TRBJ1-1; D possibly corresponds to TRBD1 (6 bases). Germline CDR1 and CDR2: SGHDT and YYEEEE. Trimming took off 4 bases at V and 10 bases at J, with 14 bases between the two ends. This CDR3 spans 12 amino acids. The CDR3 DNA is TGTGCCAGCAGCCATAAGACAGGTCGAGCTTTCTTT. Protein: CASSHKTGRAFF.

This chain connects TRBV7-2 to TRBJ2-3; the match to TRBD2 covers 8 bases. This CDR3 has 14 amino acids. V shed 7 bases, J shed 1 base, and the junction held 4 bases outside the gene matches. Germline lookup yields CDR1 SGHTA and CDR2 FQGNSA. CDR3 residues: CASKGLGGTDTQYF. The DNA for the CDR3 is TGTGCCAGCAAGGGACTAGGGGGCACAGATACGCAGTATTTT.

V is TRBV7-2 and J is TRBJ2-5; D possibly uses TRBD1 or TRBD2 (6 bases each). Germline loops: CDR1 SGHTA, CDR2 FQGNSA. This CDR3 is 13 amino acids long. The ends were cut back, 5 bases at V and 5 bases at J, with 12 bases in the middle. The CDR3 DNA follows: TGTGCCAGCAGCGCGGTAGGGGGGGAGACCCAGTACTTC. Its protein product is CASSAVGGETQYF.

This clonotype was seen repeatedly, ten times or more. This rearrangement joins TRBV6-2 or TRBV6-3 to TRBJ2-2, with D possibly being TRBD2 (7 bases). V shed 0 bases and J shed 3 bases, with 14 bases lying between them. This CDR3 comprises 17 residues. CDR1 is MNHEY and CDR2 is SVGEGT in the germline V gene. The CDR3 here is CASSYSPGGRDTGELFF. For the CDR3, the DNA is TGTGCCAGCAGTTACTCCCCGGGGGGCCGGGACACCGGGGAGCTGTTTTTT.

This clonotype occurred many times. The rearrangement joins TRBV12-3 or TRBV12-4 to TRBJ2-7; a weak D match, TRBD1 (5 bases). This CDR3 contains 11 residues. Trimming cost V 4 bases and J 5 bases, with 6 bases left between them. The CDR3 DNA reads TGTGCCAGCAGTTCCAGGGACGAGCAGTACTTC. Its translation: CASSSRDEQYF.

In its sample, this clonotype was seen many times. The chain is built from TRBV4-2 and TRBJ1-2; no firm D call. This CDR3 is 12 amino acids long. V dropped 0 bases and J dropped 13 bases, with 12 bases sitting between them. CDR1 is LGHNA, CDR2 YNFKEQ, per germline. The CDR3: CASSQDRTDRTF. In DNA form, the CDR3 reads TGTGCCAGCAGCCAAGATCGGACGGATCGCACCTTC.

This clonotype was seen only a few times. V is TRBV15 and J is TRBJ1-6, with D perhaps TRBD1 (6 bases). V was clipped by 0 bases and J by 10 bases, with 13 bases between them. In germline, CDR1 is LNHNV, CDR2 YYDKDF (reference sequence). This CDR3 region has 15 residues. The CDR3, as DNA: TGTGCCACCAGCAGAGATAGGGGGGCTGGGTCACCCCTCCACTTT. Translated, it gives CATSRDRGAGSPLHF.

V and J are TRBV12-3 or TRBV12-4 and TRBJ2-1; TRBD1 might be the D (5 bases). The CDR3 has 16 amino acids. V dropped 3 bases and J dropped 4 bases, with 16 bases sitting between them. CDR3 bases: TGTGCCAGCAGTTTTAAGAGGTTGGCAGGGTACAATGAGCAGTTCTTC. It specifies CASSFKRLAGYNEQFF.